The rows below give T cell receptor beta chains drawn from one sample of a study of TIL therapy for anti-PD-1-resistant metastatic lung cancer. Libraries were prepared by immunoSEQ multiplex PCR; TCRdb keeps only in-frame clonotypes and omits some of them. This repertoire shows about 50,000 clones, 65% to 90% found once; its top ten account for 4% to 6%. This specimen was blood, taken at baseline. Receptors originate from a person aged 25 to 85 with non-small cell lung cancer. Each CDR3 is given with its conserved first and last residue. Fields, in order: CDR3 protein, CDR3 DNA, clone size, J gene, D gene, V gene. A D gene is named only where the DNA matches it firmly. Size is omitted from some rows. Given values are once, few, many or a class for expanded clones.

CATPPGQGAEQYF | TGTGCCACCCCCCCGGGACAGGGAGCCGAGCAGTACTTC | NA | TRBJ2-7 | TRBD1 | TRBV6-5
CASSPGQGIFYGYTF | TGTGCCAGCTCACCCGGACAGGGAATTTTCTATGGCTACACCTTC | NA | TRBJ1-2 | TRBD1 | TRBV18
CASAQGATNEKLFF | TGCGCCAGCGCGCAGGGGGCAACTAATGAAAAACTGTTTTTT | NA | TRBJ1-4 | TRBD1 | TRBV5-1
CASSFDPYESLAFF | TGTGCCAGCAGCTTCGACCCGTATGAGAGCTTGGCTTTCTTT | NA | TRBJ1-1 | NA | TRBV7-2
CASSQYPAGALTDTQYF | TGTGCCAGCAGCCAATACCCAGCGGGAGCACTCACAGATACGCAGTATTTT | NA | TRBJ2-3 | TRBD2 | TRBV16
CASRGQGAVGTEAFF | TGTGCCAGTAGGGGACAGGGGGCGGTGGGCACTGAAGCTTTCTTT | NA | TRBJ1-1 | TRBD1 | TRBV19
CASSNGYTEAFF | TGCGCCAGCAGTAACGGTTACACTGAAGCTTTCTTT | few | TRBJ1-1 | NA | TRBV10-1
CASSFPDSHTRNTIYF | TGTGCCAGCAGCTTCCCGGACAGCCATACTAGAAACACCATATATTTT | NA | TRBJ1-3 | NA | TRBV13
CASSLIGGSNSPLHF | TGTGCCAGCAGCTTAATCGGAGGGAGTAATTCACCCCTCCACTTT | NA | TRBJ1-6 | NA | TRBV7-3
CASSQTRTGELFF | TGTGCCAGCAGCCAGACAAGAACCGGGGAGCTGTTTTTT | NA | TRBJ2-2 | NA | TRBV11-1
CSASYLAGIHEQYF | TGCAGTGCTAGTTATTTAGCAGGGATCCACGAGCAGTACTTC | NA | TRBJ2-7 | NA | TRBV20-1
CASSQAAGEVTGELFF | TGCGCCAGCAGCCAAGCCGCGGGAGAGGTTACCGGGGAGCTGTTTTTT | NA | TRBJ2-2 | TRBD2 | TRBV4-3
CSVPLAVQETQYF | TGCAGCGTTCCCCTAGCGGTCCAAGAGACCCAGTACTTC | NA | TRBJ2-5 | TRBD2 | TRBV29-1
CASSLSSSGAPSSYNEQFF | TGTGCCAGCAGTTTATCGTCGTCAGGGGCCCCGAGCTCCTACAATGAGCAGTTCTTC | NA | TRBJ2-1 | NA | TRBV27
CASSYSGTNTEAFF | TGTGCCAGCAGTTACAGCGGGACGAACACTGAAGCTTTCTTT | NA | TRBJ1-1 | NA | TRBV6-5
CASSLSSAFTGSYEQYF | TGTGCCAGCAGCTTATCGAGCGCTTTTACAGGTTCCTACGAGCAGTACTTC | NA | TRBJ2-7 | NA | TRBV7-6
CATSARDRYEQYF | TGTGCCACCAGTGCCAGGGACCGCTACGAGCAGTACTTC | once | TRBJ2-7 | NA | TRBV24-1
CASRKEGGSHEKLFF | TGTGCCAGCCGAAAAGAAGGGGGCTCCCATGAAAAACTGTTTTTT | NA | TRBJ1-4 | TRBD1 | TRBV6-4
CAAFSTGADTQYF | TGTGCCGCCTTTTCTACGGGGGCAGATACGCAGTATTTT | NA | TRBJ2-3 | NA | TRBV10-3
CASTLGNGELFF | TGTGCCAGCACCTTGGGTAACGGGGAGCTGTTTTTT | once | TRBJ2-2 | NA | TRBV27
CASSYQTGLVARGLFLHF | TGTGCCAGCAGCTACCAGACAGGCCTCGTCGCGCGTGGGTTGTTCCTCCACTTT | NA | TRBJ1-6 | NA | TRBV7-9
CASSLSGRREQYF | TGTGCCAGCAGCCTTAGCGGGAGGCGGGAGCAGTACTTC | NA | TRBJ2-7 | TRBD2 | TRBV28
CASSLVGTTRAKQFF | TGTGCCAGCAGCTTAGTTGGGACTACGAGGGCGAAGCAGTTCTTC | NA | TRBJ2-1 | TRBD2 | TRBV7-2
CASSLTSGGDYNEQFF | TGTGCCAGCAGTTTAACTAGCGGGGGGGATTACAATGAGCAGTTCTTC | NA | TRBJ2-1 | TRBD2 | TRBV28
CASRLGHFGYTF | TGTGCCAGCAGACTGGGACACTTTGGCTACACCTTC | few | TRBJ1-2 | NA | TRBV28
CAWSRPGLYEQYF | TGTGCCTGGAGTCGGCCAGGCCTCTACGAGCAGTACTTC | NA | TRBJ2-7 | NA | TRBV30
CAISANIAGGPVDEQFF | TGTGCCATCAGTGCAAACATAGCGGGGGGGCCCGTGGATGAGCAGTTCTTC | NA | TRBJ2-1 | TRBD2 | TRBV10-3
CASWDSYNEQFF | TGTGCCAGCTGGGACAGCTACAATGAGCAGTTCTTC | NA | TRBJ2-1 | TRBD1 | TRBV2
CASSSGGAGDTQYF | TGTGCCAGTAGCTCTGGGGGCGCGGGAGATACGCAGTATTTT | NA | TRBJ2-3 | NA | TRBV19
CASSPRHHYEQYF | TGTGCCAGCAGTCCGAGACACCACTACGAGCAGTACTTC | NA | TRBJ2-7 | NA | TRBV6-2/TRBV6-3
CASSYSLRTGNQPQHF | TGTGCCAGCAGTTACTCCTTGAGGACAGGAAATCAGCCCCAGCATTTT | NA | TRBJ1-5 | TRBD1 | TRBV6-2/TRBV6-3
CASSQIRGAMGELFF | TGTGCCAGCAGCCAAATCAGGGGCGCGATGGGGGAGCTGTTTTTT | NA | TRBJ2-2 | NA | TRBV7-6
CASSTQTGGPGNTIYF | TGTGCCAGCAGCACCCAGACAGGGGGCCCTGGAAACACCATATATTTT | NA | TRBJ1-3 | TRBD1 | TRBV7-2